This record covers a single T cell receptor beta chain. The antigen remains undetermined. The sample comes from a study of T cell repertoires in cytomegalovirus infection. The V gene lost 4 bases and the J gene lost 6 bases, with 16 bases spanning the gap. The CDR3 sequence is 14 residues long. TCRdb used MiXCR to reprocess the reads, holding one entry per CDR3 protein. The repertoire holds approximately 89,000 distinct CDR3 sequences, with about 29% as singletons. The sample in question was CD8+ T cells from cultured PBMCs, obtained from culture after CMV antigen stimulation. The chain joins TRBV12-3 or TRBV12-4 to TRBJ2-7; D is possibly TRBD2 (6 bases). The receptor was derived from a human donor in good health (CMV status not recorded). Some clones in this sample may be carry-over from other donors' samples. Here the CDR3 reads CASSSRLRGVEQYF. The CDR3 DNA sequence: TGTGCCAGCAGTTCCAGACTACGCGGGGTCGAGCAGTACTTC.